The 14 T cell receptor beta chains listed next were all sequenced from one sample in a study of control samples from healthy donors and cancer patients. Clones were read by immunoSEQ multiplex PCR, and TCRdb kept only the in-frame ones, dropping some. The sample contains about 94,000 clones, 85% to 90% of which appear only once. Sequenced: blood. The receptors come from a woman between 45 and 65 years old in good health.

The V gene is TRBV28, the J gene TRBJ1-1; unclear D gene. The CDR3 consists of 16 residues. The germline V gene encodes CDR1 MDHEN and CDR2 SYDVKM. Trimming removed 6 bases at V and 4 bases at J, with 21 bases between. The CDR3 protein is CASSIIRIGLVTEAFF. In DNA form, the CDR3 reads TGTGCCAGCAGCATCATCCGTATAGGGTTAGTCACTGAAGCTTTCTTT.

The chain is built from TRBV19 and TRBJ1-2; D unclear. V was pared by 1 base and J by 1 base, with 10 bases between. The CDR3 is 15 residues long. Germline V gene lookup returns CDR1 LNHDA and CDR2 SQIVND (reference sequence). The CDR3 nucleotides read TGTGCCAGTAGTATAGGATTGTCGATTAACTATGGCTACACCTTC. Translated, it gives CASSIGLSINYGYTF.

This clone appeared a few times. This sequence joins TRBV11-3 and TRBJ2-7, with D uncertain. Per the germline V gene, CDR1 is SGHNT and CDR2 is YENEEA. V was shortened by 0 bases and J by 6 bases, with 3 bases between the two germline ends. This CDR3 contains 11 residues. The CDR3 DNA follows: TGTGCCAGCAGCTTAGAATCCGAGCAGTACTTC. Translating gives CASSLESEQYF.

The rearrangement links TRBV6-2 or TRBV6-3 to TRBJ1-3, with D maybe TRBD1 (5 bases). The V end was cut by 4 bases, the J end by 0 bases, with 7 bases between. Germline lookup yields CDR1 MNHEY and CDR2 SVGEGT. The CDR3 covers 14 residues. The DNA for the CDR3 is TGTGCCAGCAGTTTGACAGACTCTGGAAACACCATATATTTT. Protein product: CASSLTDSGNTIYF.

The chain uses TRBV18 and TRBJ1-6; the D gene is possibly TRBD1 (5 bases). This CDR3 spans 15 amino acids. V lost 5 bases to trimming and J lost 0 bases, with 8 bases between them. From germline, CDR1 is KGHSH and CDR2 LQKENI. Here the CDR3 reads CASSAGSSYNSPLHF. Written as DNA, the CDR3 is TGTGCCAGCTCAGCAGGGAGCTCCTATAATTCACCCCTCCACTTT.

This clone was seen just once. CDR3 amino acids: CASSDQGIHNSPLHF. In DNA, the CDR3 is TGTGCCAGCAGTGACCAGGGGATCCATAATTCACCCCTCCACTTT. The V and J genes are TRBV27 and TRBJ1-6, with D perhaps TRBD1 (6 bases). Germline V CDR1 and CDR2: MNHEY, SMNVEV (reference sequence). Trimming stripped 5 bases from V and 5 bases from J, with 13 bases between. This CDR3 contains 15 residues.

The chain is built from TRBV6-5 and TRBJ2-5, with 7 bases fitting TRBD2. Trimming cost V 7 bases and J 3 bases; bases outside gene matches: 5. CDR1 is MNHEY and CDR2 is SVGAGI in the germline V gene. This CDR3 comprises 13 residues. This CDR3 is CASTFGGEETQYF. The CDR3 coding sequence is TGTGCCAGCACCTTTGGGGGGGAAGAGACCCAGTACTTC.

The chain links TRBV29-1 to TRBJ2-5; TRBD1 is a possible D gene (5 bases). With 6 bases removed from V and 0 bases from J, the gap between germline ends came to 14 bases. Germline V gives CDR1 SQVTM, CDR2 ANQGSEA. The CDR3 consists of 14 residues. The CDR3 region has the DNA TGCAGCGTCCGCAAGACAGAAAACCAAGAGACCCAGTACTTC. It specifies CSVRKTENQETQYF.

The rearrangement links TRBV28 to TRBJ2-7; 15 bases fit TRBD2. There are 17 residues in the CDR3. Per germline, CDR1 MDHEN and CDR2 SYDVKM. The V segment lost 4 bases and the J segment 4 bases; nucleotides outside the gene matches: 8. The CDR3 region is CASSSWTSGGGPYEQYF. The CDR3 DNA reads TGTGCCAGCAGTTCCTGGACTAGCGGGGGGGGCCCGTACGAGCAGTACTTC.

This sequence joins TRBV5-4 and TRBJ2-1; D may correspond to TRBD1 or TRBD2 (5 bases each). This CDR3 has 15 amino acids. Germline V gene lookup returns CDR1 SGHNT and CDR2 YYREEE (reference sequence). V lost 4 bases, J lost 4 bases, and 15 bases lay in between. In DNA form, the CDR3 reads TGTGCCAGCAGCCACGACCGGGGCGCATACAATGAGCAGTTCTTC. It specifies CASSHDRGAYNEQFF.

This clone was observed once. The chain's CDR3 is CASSYQANTEAFF. The CDR3 DNA reads TGTGCCAGCAGTTATCAGGCGAACACTGAAGCTTTCTTT. The rearrangement uses TRBV27 and TRBJ1-1, with D unclear. The CDR3 runs to 13 residues. The V and J ends lost 4 bases and 1 base respectively, with 7 bases between them. In germline, CDR1 is MNHEY, CDR2 SMNVEV (reference sequence).

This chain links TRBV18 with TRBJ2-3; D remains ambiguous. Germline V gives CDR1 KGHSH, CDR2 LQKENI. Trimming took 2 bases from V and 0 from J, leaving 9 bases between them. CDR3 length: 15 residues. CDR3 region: CASSPTMPSTDTQYF. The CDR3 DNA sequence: TGTGCCAGCTCACCAACAATGCCCAGCACAGATACGCAGTATTTT. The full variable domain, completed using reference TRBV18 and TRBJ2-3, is NAGVMQNPRHLVRRRGQEARLRCSPMKGHSHVYWYRQLPEEGLKFMVYLQKENIIDESGMPKERFSAEFPKEGPSILRIQQVVRGDSAAYFCASSPTMPSTDTQYFGPGTRLTVL.

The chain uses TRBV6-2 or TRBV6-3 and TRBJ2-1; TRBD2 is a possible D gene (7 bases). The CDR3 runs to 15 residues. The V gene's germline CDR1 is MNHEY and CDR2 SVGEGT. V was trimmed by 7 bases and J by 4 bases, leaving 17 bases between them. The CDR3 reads CASTPAGALYNEQFF. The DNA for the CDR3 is TGTGCCAGCACCCCCGCGGGGGCCCTTTACAATGAGCAGTTCTTC.

The CDR3 region has the DNA TGTGCCACCAGCAGAGATACGGGGTTATTCGGCTACACCTTC. This sequence encodes CATSRDTGLFGYTF. The V gene is TRBV15, the J gene TRBJ1-2; D remains unclear. CDR1 and CDR2 (germline): LNHNV, YYDKDF (reference sequence). V lost 0 bases to trimming and J lost 8 bases, with 13 bases between them. The CDR3 loop spans 14 amino acids.